This record covers a single T cell receptor (beta chain). The method was immunoSEQ multiplex PCR; TCRdb's version includes in-frame clones alone and lacks a portion of them. The data hold 450,000 to 700,000 clones, with roughly 96% observed a single time. This specimen belongs to a study of shared clonotypes between healthy human individuals. This CDR3 contains 13 residues. Germline-derived CDR1 and CDR2 are SEHNR and FQNEAQ (reference sequence). Trimming pared 11 bases from V and 5 bases from J, leaving 16 bases between. Naive CD8 isolation took CD45RO-negative cells positively selected for CCR7 and excluded terminally differentiated effector memory CD45RA+ cells.

This chain links TRBV7-9 with TRBJ2-1, with TRBD1 as a possible D gene (7 bases). Sample: naive CD8+ T cells sorted from blood. The origin of this receptor is a woman aged 25-40 years in good health. This chain's CDR3 is CALSQGRNNEQFF. DNA for the CDR3: TGTGCCCTATCACAGGGGAGGAACAATGAGCAGTTCTTC.